Described below is a single T cell receptor beta chain sequence and its context. The repertoire was sequenced with immunoSEQ multiplex PCR; TCRdb's copy has only in-frame clones and lacks some. The table records roughly 380,000 clones, more than 75% of them present only once. This sample stems from a study of Ad26.COV2.S vaccination and SARS-CoV-2 variants. The ends were cut back, 5 bases at V and 4 bases at J, with 14 bases in the middle. The CDR3 totals 15 residues. CDR1 is MNHEY, CDR2 SVGAGI, per germline. The treatment is: roughly 19 received Ad26.COV2.S at low or high dose, single or two shots; five or six received placebo; per-sample allocation not given. Each sample was drawn 63 days after the first injection (of vaccine or placebo).

The chain employs TRBV6-5 and TRBJ1-4; D is unclear. The TCR comes from a person aged 18 to 65 who received the Ad26.COV2.S COVID-19 vaccine or a placebo. The starting material was peripheral blood, obtained in a trial of Ad26.COV2.S vaccine versus placebo. The CDR3: CASSRKRIHNEKLFF. The CDR3 region has the DNA TGTGCCAGCAGTAGAAAGAGAATCCATAATGAAAAACTGTTTTTT.